Described below is a single T cell receptor beta chain sequence and its context. In the original processing: Without quality scores, immunoSEQ junctional reads could not be filtered like full-length reads. Produced via immunoSEQ multiplex PCR; TCRdb's table is partial and in-frame only. That table gives V, J and clone size, and the DNA gave D and trimming. This table holds about 2.1 million clones, around 95% found once. This specimen belongs to a study of shared clonotypes between healthy human individuals. The CDR3 length is 17 residues. V was trimmed by 0 bases and J by 0 bases, leaving 15 bases between them. The germline CDR1 and CDR2 sequences are GTSNPN and SVGIG (reference sequence). Only CD45RO-negative cells positively selected for CCR7 counted as naive CD8 cells, so terminally differentiated effector memory CD45RA+ cells were excluded.

The material sequenced was naive CD8+ T cells from PBMCs. The chain recombines TRBV30 with TRBJ2-1; perhaps TRBD2 as D (5 bases). The source of this sequence is a man in his late teens or twenties in good health. Some clones in this sample may be carry-over from other donors' samples. The CDR3: CAWSVSWGVSSYNEQFF. Here the CDR3 DNA reads TGTGCCTGGAGTGTAAGTTGGGGAGTTAGCTCCTACAATGAGCAGTTCTTC.